The 25 T cell receptor beta chains below were found in one sample sequenced in a study of T cells in Graves' hyperthyroidism and ophthalmopathy. RNA transcripts gave rise to amplified TCR beta CDR3 regions. RT-PCR in the first round (using the HTBI primer set) targeted the TCR CDR3. TCRdb re-called the multiplex PCR reads through MiXCR, storing one row per CDR3 protein. The repertoire holds more than 550,000 distinct CDR3 sequences, with around 16% as singletons. What was sequenced was blood. The receptors come from a man between 45 and 60 years old with Graves' hyperthyroidism.

This clonotype occurred many times. This chain uses TRBV5-6 with TRBJ2-2; possibly TRBD1 for D (5 bases). Germline V gene data show CDR1 as SGHDT and CDR2 as YYEEEE. The CDR3 is 15 amino acids. The germline V and J ends were trimmed by 0 bases and 2 bases, with 8 bases remaining between them. CDR3 loop: CASSLARDNTGELFF. The CDR3 nucleotides are TGTGCCAGCAGCTTGGCCAGGGATAACACCGGGGAGCTGTTTTTT. Full variable domain (remainder filled in from reference TRBV5-6 and TRBJ2-2): DAGVTQSPTHLIKTRGQQVTLRCSPKSGHDTVSWYQQALGQGPQFIFQYYEEEERQRGNFPDRFSGHQFPNYSSELNVNALLLGDSALYLCASSLARDNTGELFFGEGSRLTVL.

The gene calls are TRBV7-3 and TRBJ2-1; D unresolved. Germline V lookup: CDR1 SGHTA, CDR2 FQGTGA. This CDR3 has 13 residues. Trimming shortened V by 5 bases and J by 13 bases, and 18 bases separated the two germline ends. The CDR3 sequence is CASSPAELNGQFF. In nucleotides, the CDR3 is TGTGCCAGCAGCCCCGCCGAGCTTAATGGACAGTTCTTC.

This clonotype has a count of ten or more. The chain is built from TRBV2 and TRBJ1-1, with D uncertain. Germline V CDR1 and CDR2: SNHLY, FYNNEI. The CDR3 contains 13 residues. The ends were cut back, 2 bases at V and 7 bases at J, with 11 bases in the middle. This chain's CDR3 is CASSEQTAGEAFF. CDR3 DNA sequence: TGTGCCAGCAGTGAACAGACGGCGGGTGAAGCTTTCTTT.

The rearrangement links TRBV28 to TRBJ1-2; tentative D call: TRBD1 (5 bases). Deletions cut 2 bases from V and 4 bases from J, with 14 bases between. This CDR3 spans 15 amino acids. Per germline, CDR1 MDHEN and CDR2 SYDVKM. The CDR3 nucleotides are TGTGCCAGCAGTTTACACGACAGAAGGACCTATGGCTACACCTTC. It encodes CASSLHDRRTYGYTF.

At least ten counts were recorded for this clonotype. The chain couples TRBV2 to TRBJ2-3; 11 positions agree with TRBD2. This CDR3 comprises 20 residues. Germline loops: CDR1 SNHLY, CDR2 FYNNEI. J lost 4 bases, V lost 3 bases, and 18 bases had no gene match. CDR3 loop: CASSDPPGRREGLAADTQYF. The DNA of the CDR3 is TGTGCCAGCAGTGACCCCCCGGGCCGGCGCGAGGGACTAGCGGCAGATACGCAGTATTTT.

This clonotype has a count of ten or more. The CDR3 protein is CASSQVYGQNYGYTF. CDR3 nucleotide sequence: TGCGCCAGCAGCCAAGTATACGGACAGAACTATGGCTACACCTTC. This sequence joins TRBV4-1 and TRBJ1-2, with D possibly being TRBD1 (6 bases). Germline V gives CDR1 MGHRA, CDR2 YSYEKL. V lost 1 base to trimming and J lost 2 bases, with 11 bases between them. The CDR3 totals 15 residues.

V is TRBV5-8 and J is TRBJ1-1; possibly TRBD1 for D (6 bases). Germline V CDR1 and CDR2: SGHTS, YDEGEE. Trimming pared 2 bases from V and 3 bases from J, leaving 11 bases between. This CDR3 comprises 14 residues. For the CDR3, the DNA is TGTGCCAGCAGCTTCCGGGACAAGGACACTGAAGCTTTCTTT. Its translation: CASSFRDKDTEAFF.

Of note for this clonotype: One end of the junction is discordant with germline, which a read error may explain. The chain recombines TRBV4-1 with TRBJ1-1, with D uncertain. The CDR3 length is 14 residues. Germline CDR1 reads MGHRA; CDR2 reads YSYEKL. The CDR3 coding sequence is TGCGCCAGCATCCAAGAATCGGTGAACACTGAAGCTTTCTTT. Encoded protein: CASIQESVNTEAFF.

This clonotype was seen a single time. J is TRBJ2-7 and V is TRBV27; 7 nucleotides match TRBD2. Germline CDR1 MNHEY, CDR2 SMNVEV (reference sequence). The trim removed 7 bases at V and 0 bases at J, leaving 9 bases unmatched. The CDR3 covers 15 residues. The CDR3 region has the DNA TGTGCCAGCAAAATGAGGCTAGCGGCCTCCTACGAGCAGTACTTC. As protein: CASKMRLAASYEQYF.

The rearrangement links TRBV28 to TRBJ1-1; no clear D. Germline V gives CDR1 MDHEN, CDR2 SYDVKM. V was cut by 3 bases and J by 6 bases, with 11 bases left in between. This CDR3 is 13 amino acids long. CDR3 in amino acids: CASSFQEGSEAFF. The CDR3 DNA reads as TGTGCCAGCAGTTTTCAGGAAGGCTCTGAAGCTTTCTTT.

The chain combines TRBV20-1 with TRBJ1-5; D is unclear. Germline loops: CDR1 DFQATT, CDR2 SNEGSKA (reference sequence). The V end was cut by 0 bases, the J end by 3 bases, with 12 bases between. The CDR3 covers 15 residues. The CDR3 is CSARDLWGFNQPQHF. For the CDR3, the DNA is TGCAGTGCTAGAGATCTCTGGGGTTTCAATCAGCCCCAGCATTTT.

This clonotype was recorded at least ten times. This chain joins TRBV12-3 or TRBV12-4 and TRBJ2-3; TRBD2 agrees at 7 bases. This CDR3 comprises 14 residues. V lost 5 bases to trimming and J lost 10 bases; unmatched junction nucleotides: 12. The CDR3 DNA sequence: TGTGCCAGCAGTCGACCCGATGGACTAGAAGCGCAGTATTTT. Protein sequence: CASSRPDGLEAQYF.

The chain is built from TRBV6-1 and TRBJ1-5, with 7 nucleotides matching TRBD1. The trim removed 5 bases at V and 5 bases at J, leaving 9 bases unmatched. This CDR3 spans 15 amino acids. The V gene's germline CDR1 is MNHNS and CDR2 SASEGT. For the CDR3, the DNA is TGTGCCAGCAGTACCCTCGGGACAGAGTATCAGCCCCAGCATTTT. Protein product: CASSTLGTEYQPQHF.

The CDR3 DNA is TGCAGCGCCAGGGGGCAGTACTATGGCTACACCTTC. As protein: CSARGQYYGYTF. V and J are TRBV29-1 and TRBJ1-2; 8 nucleotides align to TRBD1. CDR1 is SQVTM, CDR2 ANQGSEA, per germline. The junction had 4 bases not matched to a gene; V was cut back by 7 bases and J by 3 bases. This CDR3 comprises 12 residues.

This clonotype was recorded many times. The chain is built from TRBV6-1 and TRBJ2-5, with TRBD2 matching 11 bases. Trimming removed 9 bases from V and 5 bases from J; junction bases left unmatched: 5. Germline V gene lookup returns CDR1 MNHNS and CDR2 SASEGT. The CDR3 has 13 amino acids. CDR3 sequence: CASSGRASETQYF. The CDR3 DNA is TGTGCCAGTAGCGGGAGGGCCTCGGAGACCCAGTACTTC.

The table lists this clonotype with a few counts. J is TRBJ2-2 and V is TRBV4-1; the match to TRBD2 covers 11 bases. The CDR3 runs to 16 residues. Germline V gene sequence: CDR1 MGHRA, CDR2 YSYEKL. V shed 3 bases and J 4 bases; nucleotides not matched to a gene: 4. CDR3 loop: CASSQPSGRSTGELFF. CDR3 DNA: TGCGCCAGCAGCCAGCCTAGCGGGAGGAGCACCGGGGAGCTGTTTTTT.

This clonotype was found many times. This chain connects TRBV18 to TRBJ1-4; maybe TRBD1 (5 bases). Germline CDR1 reads KGHSH; CDR2 reads LQKENI. The CDR3 has 15 residues. Trimming left V 6 bases short and J 4 bases short, with 15 bases between. CDR3 protein: CASSLRGDFNEKLFF. The CDR3 coding sequence is TGTGCCAGCTCTCTTCGGGGGGATTTTAATGAAAAACTGTTTTTT. Combining the CDR3 with reference TRBV18 and TRBJ1-4 gives the whole variable domain NAGVMQNPRHLVRRRGQEARLRCSPMKGHSHVYWYRQLPEEGLKFMVYLQKENIIDESGMPKERFSAEFPKEGPSILRIQQVVRGDSAAYFCASSLRGDFNEKLFFGSGTQLSVL.

This clonotype was counted a few times. J is TRBJ2-3 and V is TRBV12-3 or TRBV12-4, with a possible D match to TRBD2 (6 bases). Trimming stripped 7 bases from V and 0 bases from J, with 11 bases between. The CDR3 runs to 14 residues. CDR3 sequence reads: CASNDGTSTDTQYF. CDR3 nucleotide sequence: TGTGCCAGCAACGATGGGACTAGCACAGATACGCAGTATTTT.

The rearrangement joins TRBV5-1 to TRBJ1-2, with TRBD1 identical over 7 bases. The CDR3 sequence is 16 residues long. Germline values: CDR1 SGHRS, CDR2 YFSETQ. After removal of 4 bases from V and 4 bases from J, the junction contained 13 bases not matched to a gene. For the CDR3, the DNA is TGCGCCAGCAGCGTGGGAGTTGGACAGGTGTTCTATGGCTACACCTTC. Amino acid sequence: CASSVGVGQVFYGYTF.

There are many counts of this clonotype. V and J are TRBV20-1 and TRBJ2-3; unclear D gene. Germline V gene sequence: CDR1 DFQATT, CDR2 SNEGSKA (reference sequence). This CDR3 contains 13 residues. V lost 3 bases to trimming and J lost 6 bases, with 13 bases between them. The CDR3 loop is CSARSLVSDTQYF. CDR3 nucleotide sequence: TGCAGTGCTAGGTCGCTAGTTTCCGATACGCAGTATTTT.

The chain has TRBV29-1 and TRBJ2-7; the D gene is possibly TRBD1 (6 bases). Trimming removed 3 bases from V and 5 bases from J, with 14 bases in between. Germline-derived CDR1 and CDR2 are SQVTM and ANQGSEA. The CDR3 has 13 residues. DNA for the CDR3: TGCAGCGTTGACACCGGGACAAACCACGAGCAGTACTTC. Translation: CSVDTGTNHEQYF.

As regards this clonotype: One end of the junction does not line up with germline, which may come from a read error. The chain recombines TRBV20-1 with TRBJ2-1; 12 nucleotides align to TRBD2. The V gene's germline CDR1 is DFQATT and CDR2 SNEGSKA (reference sequence). The CDR3 totals 20 residues. The CDR3 spells CSAREVPTSGSTRGSNEQFF. The CDR3 nucleotides read TGCAGTGCCAGAGAGGTCCCGACTAGCGGGAGTACTCGGGGGTCCAATGAGCAGTTCTTC.

This clonotype was detected ten times or more. The genes are TRBV24-1 and TRBJ2-5, with D possibly matching TRBD1 (5 bases). The CDR3 runs to 14 residues. Germline V gives CDR1 KGHDR, CDR2 SFDVKD. V lost 4 bases and J lost 0, with 8 bases in between. In DNA, the CDR3 is TGTGCCACCAGTGACCAGGGATACCAAGAGACCCAGTACTTC. Its translation is CATSDQGYQETQYF.

This clonotype turned up a few times. V usage is TRBV10-3 and J usage is TRBJ2-1; TRBD2 is a possible D gene (6 bases). From germline, CDR1 is ENHRY and CDR2 SYGVKD. Trimming took 0 bases from V and 2 from J, leaving 8 bases between them. CDR3 length: 15 residues. Here the CDR3 reads CAISESLAAYNEQFF. The CDR3 nucleotides read TGTGCCATCAGTGAGTCGTTAGCGGCCTACAATGAGCAGTTCTTC.

The chain links TRBV7-9 to TRBJ2-3, with 8 bases aligning to TRBD1. This CDR3 is 15 amino acids long. CDR1 is SEHNR, CDR2 FQNEAQ, per germline (reference sequence). The trim removed 4 bases at V and 4 bases at J, leaving 7 bases unmatched. This CDR3 reads CASSSRGTGADTQYF. DNA for the CDR3: TGTGCCAGCAGCTCCAGGGGGACAGGCGCAGATACGCAGTATTTT. Combining the CDR3 with reference TRBV7-9 and TRBJ2-3 gives the whole variable domain DTGVSQNPRHKITKRGQNVTFRCDPISEHNRLYWYRQTLGQGPEFLTYFQNEAQLEKSRLLSDRFSAERPKGSFSTLEIQRTEQGDSAMYLCASSSRGTGADTQYFGPGTRLTVL.